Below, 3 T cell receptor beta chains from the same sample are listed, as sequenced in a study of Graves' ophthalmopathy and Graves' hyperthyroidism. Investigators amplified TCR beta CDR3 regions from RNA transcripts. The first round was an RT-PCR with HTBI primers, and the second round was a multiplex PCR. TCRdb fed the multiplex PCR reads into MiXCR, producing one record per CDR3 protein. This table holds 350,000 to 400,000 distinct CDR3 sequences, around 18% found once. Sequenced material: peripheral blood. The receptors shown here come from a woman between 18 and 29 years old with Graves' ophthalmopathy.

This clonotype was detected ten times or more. The CDR3 protein is CATNPHRQGGHQPQHF. CDR3 nucleotides: TGTGCCACCAACCCCCACCGACAGGGAGGGCATCAGCCCCAGCATTTT. The chain uses TRBV28 and TRBJ1-5; 7 positions match TRBD1. The CDR3 is 16 amino acids. CDR1 MDHEN and CDR2 SYDVKM come from the germline V gene. V shed 10 bases, J shed 5 bases, and the junction held 17 bases outside the gene matches.

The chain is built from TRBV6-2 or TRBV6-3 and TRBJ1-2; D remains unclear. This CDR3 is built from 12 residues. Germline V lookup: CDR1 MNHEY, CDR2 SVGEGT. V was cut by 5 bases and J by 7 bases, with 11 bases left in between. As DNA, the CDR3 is TGTGCCAGCAGTCCCAATCGAGGTGGCTACACCTTC. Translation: CASSPNRGGYTF.

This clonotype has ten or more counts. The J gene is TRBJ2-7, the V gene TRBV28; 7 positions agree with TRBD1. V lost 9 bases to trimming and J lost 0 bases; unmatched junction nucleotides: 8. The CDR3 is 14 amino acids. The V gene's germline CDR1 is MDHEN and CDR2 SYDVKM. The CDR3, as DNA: TGTGCCAGTGGAACCGGGACAGTCTCCTACGAGCAGTACTTC. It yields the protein CASGTGTVSYEQYF.